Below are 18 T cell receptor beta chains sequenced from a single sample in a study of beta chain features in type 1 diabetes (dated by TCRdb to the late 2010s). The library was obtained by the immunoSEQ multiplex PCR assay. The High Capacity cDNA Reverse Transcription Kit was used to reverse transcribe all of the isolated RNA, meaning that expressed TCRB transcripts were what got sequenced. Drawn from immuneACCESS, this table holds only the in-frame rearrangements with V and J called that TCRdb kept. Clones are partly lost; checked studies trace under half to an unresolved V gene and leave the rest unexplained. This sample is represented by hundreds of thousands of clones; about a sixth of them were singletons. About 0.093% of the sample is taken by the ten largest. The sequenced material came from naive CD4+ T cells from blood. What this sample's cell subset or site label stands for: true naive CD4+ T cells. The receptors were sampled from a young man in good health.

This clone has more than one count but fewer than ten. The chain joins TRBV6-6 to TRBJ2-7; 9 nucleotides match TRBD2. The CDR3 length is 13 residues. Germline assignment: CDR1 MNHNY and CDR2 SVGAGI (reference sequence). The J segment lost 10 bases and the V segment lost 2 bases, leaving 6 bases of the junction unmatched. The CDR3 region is CASSYPGTSNQYF. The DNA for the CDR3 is TGTGCCAGCAGTTACCCCGGGACTAGCAACCAGTACTTC.

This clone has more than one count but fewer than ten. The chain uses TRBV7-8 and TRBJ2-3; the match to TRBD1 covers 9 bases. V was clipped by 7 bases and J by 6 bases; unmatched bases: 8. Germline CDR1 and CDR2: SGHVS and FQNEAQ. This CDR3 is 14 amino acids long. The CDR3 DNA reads TGTGCCAGCATCCTGGACAGGGGCTTGGATACGCAGTATTTT. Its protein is CASILDRGLDTQYF.

The CDR3 nucleotides are TGTGCCAGCAGCTTGGTACAGGTGGGTGACAATGAGCAGTTCTTC. It specifies CASSLVQVGDNEQFF. The rearrangement joins TRBV7-3 to TRBJ2-1, with D possibly matching TRBD1 (5 bases). The CDR3 contains 15 residues. Trimming took off 3 bases at V and 5 bases at J, with 14 bases between the two ends. Germline V gene lookup returns CDR1 SGHTA and CDR2 FQGTGA.

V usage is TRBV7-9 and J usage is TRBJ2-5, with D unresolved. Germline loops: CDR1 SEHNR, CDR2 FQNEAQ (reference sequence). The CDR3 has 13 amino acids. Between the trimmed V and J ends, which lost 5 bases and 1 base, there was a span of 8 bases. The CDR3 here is CASSPRFQETQYF. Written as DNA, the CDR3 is TGTGCCAGCAGCCCCCGGTTCCAAGAGACCCAGTACTTC.

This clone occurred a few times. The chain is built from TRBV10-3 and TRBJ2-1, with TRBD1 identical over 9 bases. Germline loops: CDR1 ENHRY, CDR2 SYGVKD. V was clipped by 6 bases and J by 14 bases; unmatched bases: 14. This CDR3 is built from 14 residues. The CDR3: CAISPGTGYLSKFF. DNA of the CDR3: TGTGCCATCAGCCCCGGGACAGGGTATCTATCTAAGTTCTTC.

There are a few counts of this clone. The CDR3 DNA follows: TGTGCCAGCAGTTACGGTCGGGGTGGCTCCTATGGCTACACCTTC. It translates to CASSYGRGGSYGYTF. The chain is built from TRBV6-6 and TRBJ1-2; no clear D. V lost 2 bases, J lost 4 bases, and 14 bases lay in between. Germline values: CDR1 MNHNY, CDR2 SVGAGI (reference sequence). The CDR3 runs to 15 residues.

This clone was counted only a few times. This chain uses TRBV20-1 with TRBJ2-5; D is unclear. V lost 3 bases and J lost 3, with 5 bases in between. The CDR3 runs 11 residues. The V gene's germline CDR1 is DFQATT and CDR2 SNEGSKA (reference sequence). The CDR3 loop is CSARAKETQYF. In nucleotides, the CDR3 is TGCAGTGCTAGGGCTAAAGAGACCCAGTACTTC.

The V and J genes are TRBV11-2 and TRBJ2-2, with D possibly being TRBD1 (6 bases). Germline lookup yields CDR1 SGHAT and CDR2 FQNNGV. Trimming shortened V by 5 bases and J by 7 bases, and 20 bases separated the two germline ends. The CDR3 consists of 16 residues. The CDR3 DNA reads TGTGCCAGCAGCCGCCCCCCTCTGAGGGGGAGCGGGGAGCTGTTTTTT. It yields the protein CASSRPPLRGSGELFF.

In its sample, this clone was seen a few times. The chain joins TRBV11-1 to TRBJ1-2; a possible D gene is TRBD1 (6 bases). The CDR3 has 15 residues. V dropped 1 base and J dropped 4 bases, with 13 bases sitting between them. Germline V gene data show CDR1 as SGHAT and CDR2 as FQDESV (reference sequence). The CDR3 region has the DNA TGTGCCAGCAGCTTAGAGACAGGAAATATCTATGGCTACACCTTC. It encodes CASSLETGNIYGYTF.

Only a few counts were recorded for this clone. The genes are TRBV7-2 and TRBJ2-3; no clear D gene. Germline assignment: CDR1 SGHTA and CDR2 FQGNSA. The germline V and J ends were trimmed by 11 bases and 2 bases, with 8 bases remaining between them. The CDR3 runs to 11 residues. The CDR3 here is CAGQFTDTQYF. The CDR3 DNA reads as TGTGCCGGGCAGTTCACAGATACGCAGTATTTT.

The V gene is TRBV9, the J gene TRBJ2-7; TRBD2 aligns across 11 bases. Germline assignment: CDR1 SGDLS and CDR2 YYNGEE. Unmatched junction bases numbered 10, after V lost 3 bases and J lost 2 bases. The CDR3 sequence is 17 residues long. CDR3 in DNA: TGTGCCAGCAGCGCAGGCCCGTCTAGCGGGAGGACCTACGAGCAGTACTTC. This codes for CASSAGPSSGRTYEQYF. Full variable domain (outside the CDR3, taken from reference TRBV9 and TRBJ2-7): DSGVTQTPKHLITATGQRVTLRCSPRSGDLSVYWYQQSLDQGLQFLIQYYNGEERAKGNILERFSAQQFPDLHSELNLSSLELGDSALYFCASSAGPSSGRTYEQYFGPGTRLTVT.

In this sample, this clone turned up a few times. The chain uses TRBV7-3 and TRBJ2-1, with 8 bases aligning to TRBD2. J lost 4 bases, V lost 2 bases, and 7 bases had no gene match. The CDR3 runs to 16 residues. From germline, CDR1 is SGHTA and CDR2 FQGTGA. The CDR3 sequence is CASSLGASGFYNEQFF. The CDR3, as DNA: TGTGCCAGCAGCTTAGGGGCTAGCGGGTTTTACAATGAGCAGTTCTTC.

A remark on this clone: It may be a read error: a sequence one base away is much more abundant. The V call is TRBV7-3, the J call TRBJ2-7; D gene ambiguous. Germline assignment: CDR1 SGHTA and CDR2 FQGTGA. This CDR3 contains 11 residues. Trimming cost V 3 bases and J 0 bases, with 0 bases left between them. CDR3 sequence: CASSFSYEQYF. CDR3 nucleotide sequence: TGTGCCAGCAGCTTCTCCTACGAGCAGTACTTC. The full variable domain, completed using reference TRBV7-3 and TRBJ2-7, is GAGVSQTPSNKVTEKGKYVELRCDPISGHTALYWYRQSLGQGPEFLIYFQGTGAADDSGLPNDRFFAVRPEGSVSTLKIQRTERGDSAVYLCASSFSYEQYFGPGTRLTVT.

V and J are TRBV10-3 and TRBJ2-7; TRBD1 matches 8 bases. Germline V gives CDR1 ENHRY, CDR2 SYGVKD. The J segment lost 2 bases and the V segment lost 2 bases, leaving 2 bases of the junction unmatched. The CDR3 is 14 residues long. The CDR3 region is CAISEGTGPYEQYF. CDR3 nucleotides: TGTGCCATCAGTGAGGGGACAGGCCCCTACGAGCAGTACTTC.

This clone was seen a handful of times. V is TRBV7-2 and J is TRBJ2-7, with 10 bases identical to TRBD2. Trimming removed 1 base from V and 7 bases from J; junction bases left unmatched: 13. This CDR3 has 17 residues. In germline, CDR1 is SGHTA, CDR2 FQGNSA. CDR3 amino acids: CASSLGGKGLAFLEQYF. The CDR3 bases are TGTGCCAGCAGCTTAGGAGGCAAGGGACTAGCGTTTCTGGAGCAGTACTTC. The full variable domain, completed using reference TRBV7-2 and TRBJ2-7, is GAGVSQSPSNKVTEKGKDVELRCDPISGHTALYWYRQSLGQGLEFLIYFQGNSAPDKSGLPSDRFSAERTGGSVSTLTIQRTQQEDSAVYLCASSLGGKGLAFLEQYFGPGTRLTVT.

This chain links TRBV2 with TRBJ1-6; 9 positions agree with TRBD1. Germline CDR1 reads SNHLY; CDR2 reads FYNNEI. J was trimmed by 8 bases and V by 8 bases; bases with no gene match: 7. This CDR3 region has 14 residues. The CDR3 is CASPGTGKDSPLHF. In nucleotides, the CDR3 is TGTGCCAGCCCCGGGACAGGGAAAGATTCACCCCTCCACTTT.

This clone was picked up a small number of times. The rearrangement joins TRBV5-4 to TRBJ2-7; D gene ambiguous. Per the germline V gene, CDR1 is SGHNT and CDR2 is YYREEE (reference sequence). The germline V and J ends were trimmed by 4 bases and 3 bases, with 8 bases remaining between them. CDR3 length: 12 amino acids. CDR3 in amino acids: CASSLQDYEQYF. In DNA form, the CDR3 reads TGTGCCAGCAGCCTCCAAGACTACGAGCAGTACTTC.

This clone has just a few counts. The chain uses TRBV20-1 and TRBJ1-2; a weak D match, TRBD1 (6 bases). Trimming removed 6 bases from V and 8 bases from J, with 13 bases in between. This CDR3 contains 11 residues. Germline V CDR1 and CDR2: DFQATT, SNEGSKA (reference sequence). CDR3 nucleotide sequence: TGCAGTGCACGGCCAGGGGCCGGCTACACCTTC. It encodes CSARPGAGYTF.